Listed below are T cell receptor beta chains from one sample, sequenced in a study of blood T cell repertoires in COVID-19. Measured with immunoSEQ multiplex PCR; TCRdb has only the in-frame clones, and not every one. Of about 76,000 clones listed, approximately 78% are singletons. The sequencing sample was made of peripheral blood. The receptors derive from a woman in her sixties or seventies with acute or convalescent COVID-19. Both conserved end residues are part of each CDR3. The D gene is left open where the match is weak. The size entry is marked missing in some rows and otherwise reads once, few, many or a size class.

V gene: TRBV13; D gene: NA; J gene: TRBJ2-3; clone size: NA; CDR3 protein: CASSAPTQGDTQYF; CDR3 DNA: TGTGCCAGCAGCGCCCCCACACAGGGCGATACGCAGTATTTT
V gene: TRBV19; D gene: NA; J gene: TRBJ2-1; clone size: few; CDR3 protein: CASSQTGSYNEQFF; CDR3 DNA: TGTGCCAGTTCCCAGACAGGCTCGTACAATGAGCAGTTCTTC
V gene: TRBV20-1; D gene: NA; J gene: TRBJ1-5; clone size: NA; CDR3 protein: CSASTNSNQPQHF; CDR3 DNA: TGCAGTGCTAGTACAAATAGCAATCAGCCCCAGCATTTT
V gene: TRBV24-1; D gene: TRBD2; J gene: TRBJ2-1; clone size: NA; CDR3 protein: CATSESGGTNEQFF; CDR3 DNA: TGTGCCACCAGTGAGAGCGGGGGGACCAATGAGCAGTTCTTC
V gene: TRBV6-5; D gene: TRBD1; J gene: TRBJ1-1; clone size: few; CDR3 protein: CASEDRGRESTEAFF; CDR3 DNA: TGTGCCAGCGAGGACAGGGGGCGCGAGAGCACTGAAGCTTTCTTT
V gene: TRBV20-1; D gene: NA; J gene: TRBJ2-4; clone size: NA; CDR3 protein: CSASVGAADIQYF; CDR3 DNA: TGCAGTGCTAGTGTAGGGGCCGCGGACATTCAGTACTTC
V gene: TRBV11-2; D gene: TRBD1; J gene: TRBJ1-1; clone size: NA; CDR3 protein: CASSLDPAGGLIKMNTEAFF; CDR3 DNA: TGTGCCAGCAGCTTAGATCCGGCAGGGGGCCTTATAAAAATGAACACTGAAGCTTTCTTT
V gene: TRBV30; D gene: NA; J gene: TRBJ2-7; clone size: NA; CDR3 protein: CAWSVQVAYEQYF; CDR3 DNA: TGTGCCTGGAGTGTACAGGTAGCCTACGAGCAGTACTTC
V gene: TRBV28; D gene: NA; J gene: TRBJ1-1; clone size: NA; CDR3 protein: CASSFKLWQGLGRETEAFF; CDR3 DNA: TGTGCCAGCAGTTTTAAACTGTGGCAGGGGTTGGGGAGGGAGACTGAAGCTTTCTTT
V gene: TRBV6-5; D gene: TRBD1; J gene: TRBJ1-2; clone size: NA; CDR3 protein: CASSQTGSGDYGYTF; CDR3 DNA: TGTGCCAGCAGTCAGACAGGGTCAGGGGACTATGGCTACACCTTC
V gene: TRBV19; D gene: NA; J gene: TRBJ1-5; clone size: NA; CDR3 protein: CASSIPGNSNQPQHF; CDR3 DNA: TGTGCCAGTAGTATACCAGGGAATAGCAATCAGCCCCAGCATTTT
V gene: TRBV6-1; D gene: NA; J gene: TRBJ2-5; clone size: NA; CDR3 protein: CASSDSPRGTQYF; CDR3 DNA: TGTGCCAGCAGTGATTCCCCCCGAGGGACCCAGTACTTC
V gene: TRBV10-3; D gene: NA; J gene: TRBJ1-1; clone size: once; CDR3 protein: CAISVSQGNTEAFF; CDR3 DNA: TGTGCCATCAGTGTATCACAGGGGAACACTGAAGCTTTCTTT
V gene: TRBV21-1; D gene: NA; J gene: TRBJ2-7; clone size: many; CDR3 protein: CASSKGRAAVLESYEQYF; CDR3 DNA: TGTGCCAGCAGCAAAGGTAGGGCGGCAGTACTAGAATCCTACGAGCAGTACTTC
V gene: TRBV11-3; D gene: NA; J gene: TRBJ2-3; clone size: NA; CDR3 protein: CASSLGGRGHTDTQYF; CDR3 DNA: TGTGCCAGCAGCTTAGGTGGCAGGGGTCACACAGATACGCAGTATTTT
V gene: TRBV18; D gene: TRBD2; J gene: TRBJ2-7; clone size: NA; CDR3 protein: CASSPGTTFYEQYF; CDR3 DNA: TGTGCCAGCTCACCCGGGACTACCTTCTACGAGCAGTACTTC
V gene: TRBV30; D gene: NA; J gene: TRBJ2-1; clone size: medium-sized; CDR3 protein: CAWSVLTDYNEQFF; CDR3 DNA: TGTGCCTGGAGTGTCTTGACTGACTACAATGAGCAGTTCTTC
V gene: TRBV2; D gene: NA; J gene: TRBJ2-1; clone size: NA; CDR3 protein: CASTLDSPREQFF; CDR3 DNA: TGTGCCAGCACCCTGGACAGTCCCCGAGAGCAGTTCTTC
V gene: TRBV27; D gene: NA; J gene: TRBJ2-2; clone size: NA; CDR3 protein: CASSLRGGNTGELFF; CDR3 DNA: TGTGCCAGCAGTTTACGGGGAGGCAACACCGGGGAGCTGTTTTTT
V gene: TRBV27; D gene: NA; J gene: TRBJ1-2; clone size: once; CDR3 protein: CASSPTGFRGGYTF; CDR3 DNA: TGTGCCAGCAGTCCGACGGGGTTCCGTGGTGGCTACACCTTC
V gene: TRBV6-2/TRBV6-3; D gene: NA; J gene: TRBJ2-7; clone size: NA; CDR3 protein: CASSYSRKEQYF; CDR3 DNA: TGTGCCAGCAGTTACTCGAGGAAGGAGCAGTACTTC
V gene: TRBV5-4; D gene: NA; J gene: TRBJ1-5; clone size: few; CDR3 protein: CASSLAGNSQPQHF; CDR3 DNA: TGTGCCAGCAGCTTGGCCGGTAATTCGCAGCCCCAGCATTTT
V gene: TRBV18; D gene: NA; J gene: TRBJ2-4; clone size: NA; CDR3 protein: CASSPGVTKNIQYF; CDR3 DNA: TGTGCCAGCTCACCGGGCGTAACCAAAAACATTCAGTACTTC
V gene: TRBV10-3; D gene: NA; J gene: TRBJ1-4; clone size: NA; CDR3 protein: CAISESMREKLFF; CDR3 DNA: TGTGCCATCAGTGAGTCTATGCGGGAAAAACTGTTTTTT
V gene: TRBV30; D gene: NA; J gene: TRBJ1-1; clone size: NA; CDR3 protein: CAWMGVSYSTEAFF; CDR3 DNA: TGTGCCTGGATGGGAGTCTCCTATAGCACTGAAGCTTTCTTT
V gene: TRBV5-1; D gene: NA; J gene: TRBJ2-4; clone size: few; CDR3 protein: CASSLGSGTEGIQYF; CDR3 DNA: TGCGCCAGCAGCTTGGGATCCGGCACAGAAGGCATTCAGTACTTC
V gene: TRBV5-8; D gene: NA; J gene: TRBJ2-7; clone size: NA; CDR3 protein: CASSSDRTASYEQYF; CDR3 DNA: TGTGCCAGCAGCTCTGATCGGACTGCCTCCTACGAGCAGTACTTC
V gene: TRBV7-2; D gene: NA; J gene: TRBJ1-4; clone size: once; CDR3 protein: CASSLDGANEKLFF; CDR3 DNA: TGTGCCAGCAGCTTAGACGGTGCTAATGAAAAACTGTTTTTT
V gene: TRBV5-4; D gene: TRBD1; J gene: TRBJ1-2; clone size: few; CDR3 protein: CASSARQGGGTRTGGYTF; CDR3 DNA: TGTGCCAGCAGCGCTAGACAGGGAGGAGGAACTCGGACGGGTGGCTACACCTTC
V gene: TRBV7-8; D gene: NA; J gene: TRBJ1-2; clone size: NA; CDR3 protein: CASSLASEGGGYTF; CDR3 DNA: TGTGCCAGCAGCTTAGCGTCGGAGGGCGGGGGCTACACCTTC
V gene: TRBV15; D gene: TRBD1; J gene: TRBJ2-7; clone size: NA; CDR3 protein: CATSRGGGGYEQYF; CDR3 DNA: TGTGCCACCAGCAGAGGAGGGGGCGGCTACGAGCAGTACTTC
V gene: TRBV2; D gene: NA; J gene: TRBJ2-7; clone size: NA; CDR3 protein: CASSVGESVEQYF; CDR3 DNA: TGTGCCAGCAGTGTCGGGGAATCGGTTGAGCAGTACTTC
V gene: TRBV9; D gene: TRBD1; J gene: TRBJ1-2; clone size: NA; CDR3 protein: CASSRGGWNYGYTF; CDR3 DNA: TGTGCCAGCAGCCGAGGGGGCTGGAACTATGGCTACACCTTC
V gene: TRBV9; D gene: TRBD1; J gene: TRBJ2-7; clone size: NA; CDR3 protein: CASSARTGDYYEQYF; CDR3 DNA: TGTGCCAGCAGCGCTCGGACAGGGGATTACTACGAGCAGTACTTC